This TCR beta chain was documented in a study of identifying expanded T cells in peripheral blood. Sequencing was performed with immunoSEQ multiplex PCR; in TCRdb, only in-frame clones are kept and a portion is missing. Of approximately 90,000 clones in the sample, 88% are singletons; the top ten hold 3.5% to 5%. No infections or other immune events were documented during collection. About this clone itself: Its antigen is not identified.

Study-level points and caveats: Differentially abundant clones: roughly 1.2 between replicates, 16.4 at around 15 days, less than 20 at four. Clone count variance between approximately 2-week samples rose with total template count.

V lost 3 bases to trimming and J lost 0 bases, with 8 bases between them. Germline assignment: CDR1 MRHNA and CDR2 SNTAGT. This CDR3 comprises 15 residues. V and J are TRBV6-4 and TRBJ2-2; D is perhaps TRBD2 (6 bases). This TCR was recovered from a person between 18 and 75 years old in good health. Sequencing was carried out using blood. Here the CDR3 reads CASSEGLTNTGELFF. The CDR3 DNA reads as TGTGCCAGCAGTGAGGGACTTACGAACACCGGGGAGCTGTTTTTT.